Below, one T cell receptor beta chain is given with its context. This entry belongs to a study of blood T cell repertoires in COVID-19. The CDR3 spans 12 residues. The V gene's germline CDR1 is WNHNN and CDR2 SYGVQD (reference sequence). Trimming stripped 9 bases from V and 1 base from J, with 9 bases between. Authors' processing steps: Estimated nucleated cell counts came from reference gene primer amplification. Repertoires were generated with immunoSEQ multiplex PCR, while TCRdb's copy carries only in-frame clones and drops some. Clonal size and the V and J genes are those of that table, whereas D and trimming came from the DNA. The sample has roughly 250,000 clones, approximately 86% seen once; the top ten hold around 6%. All enrollees were about 18 to 100 years old and from some 24 US areas. Participant reports of clinical history set cohort assignment.

Sequencing used PBMCs or T cells enriched from blood (not recorded which). This TCR was recovered from a woman in her thirties with acute COVID-19. The V gene is TRBV10-1, the J gene TRBJ1-1; D unclear. The CDR3 coding sequence is TGCGCCAGGATTTCAGAGAACACTGAAGCTTTCTTT. This encodes CARISENTEAFF.